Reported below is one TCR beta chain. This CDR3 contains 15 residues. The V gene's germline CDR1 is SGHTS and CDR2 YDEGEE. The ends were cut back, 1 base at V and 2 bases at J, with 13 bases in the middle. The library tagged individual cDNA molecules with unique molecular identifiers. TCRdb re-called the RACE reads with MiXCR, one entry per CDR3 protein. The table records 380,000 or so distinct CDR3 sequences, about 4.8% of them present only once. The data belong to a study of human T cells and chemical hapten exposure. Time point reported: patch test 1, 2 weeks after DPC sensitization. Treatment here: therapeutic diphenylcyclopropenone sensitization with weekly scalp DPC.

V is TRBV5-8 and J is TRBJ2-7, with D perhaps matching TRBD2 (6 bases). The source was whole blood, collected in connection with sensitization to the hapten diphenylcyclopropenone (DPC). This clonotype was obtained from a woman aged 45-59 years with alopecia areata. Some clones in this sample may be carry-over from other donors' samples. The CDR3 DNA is TGTGCCAGCAGCTTGAAGGAGGGATCTACCTACGAGCAGTACTTC. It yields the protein CASSLKEGSTYEQYF. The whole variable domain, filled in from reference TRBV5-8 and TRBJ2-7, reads EAGVTQSPTHLIKTRGQQATLRCSPISGHTSVYWYQQALGLGLQFLLWYDEGEERNRGNFPPRFSGRQFPNYSSELNVNALELEDSALYLCASSLKEGSTYEQYFGPGTRLTVT.